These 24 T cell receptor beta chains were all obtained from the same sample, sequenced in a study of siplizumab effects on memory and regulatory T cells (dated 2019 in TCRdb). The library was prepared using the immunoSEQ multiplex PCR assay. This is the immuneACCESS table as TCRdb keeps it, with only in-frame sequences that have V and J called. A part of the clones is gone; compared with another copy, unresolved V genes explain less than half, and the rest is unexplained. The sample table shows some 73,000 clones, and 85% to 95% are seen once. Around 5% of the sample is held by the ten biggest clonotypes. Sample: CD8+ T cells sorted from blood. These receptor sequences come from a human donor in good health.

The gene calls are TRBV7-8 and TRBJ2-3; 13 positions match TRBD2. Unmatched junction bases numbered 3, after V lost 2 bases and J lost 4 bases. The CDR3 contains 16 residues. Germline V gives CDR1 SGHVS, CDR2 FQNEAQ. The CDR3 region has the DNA TGTGCCAGCAGCTTATACACTAGCGGGGGGGCAGATACGCAGTATTTT. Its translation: CASSLYTSGGADTQYF.

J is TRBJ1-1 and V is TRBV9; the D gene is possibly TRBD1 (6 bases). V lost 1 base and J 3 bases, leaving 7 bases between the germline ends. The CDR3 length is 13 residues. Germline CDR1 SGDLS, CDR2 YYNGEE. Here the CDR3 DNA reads TGTGCCAGCAGCGTAACAGGGTACACTGAAGCTTTCTTT. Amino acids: CASSVTGYTEAFF.

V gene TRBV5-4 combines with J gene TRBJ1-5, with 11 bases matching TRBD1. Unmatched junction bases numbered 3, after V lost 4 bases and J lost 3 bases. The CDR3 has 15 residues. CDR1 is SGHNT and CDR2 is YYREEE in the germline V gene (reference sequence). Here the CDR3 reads CASSRDRGANQPQHF. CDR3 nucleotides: TGTGCCAGCAGCCGGGACAGGGGGGCCAATCAGCCCCAGCATTTT.

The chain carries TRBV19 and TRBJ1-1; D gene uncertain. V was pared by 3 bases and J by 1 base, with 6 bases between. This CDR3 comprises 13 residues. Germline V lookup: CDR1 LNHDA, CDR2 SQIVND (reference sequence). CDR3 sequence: CASSISGNTEAFF. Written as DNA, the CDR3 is TGTGCCAGTAGTATTTCAGGGAACACTGAAGCTTTCTTT.

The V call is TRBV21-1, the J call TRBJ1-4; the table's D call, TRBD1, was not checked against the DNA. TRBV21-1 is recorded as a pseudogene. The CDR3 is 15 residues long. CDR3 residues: CASSKSGTPNEKLFF. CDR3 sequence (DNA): TGTGCCAGCAGCAAGTCCGGGACACCGAATGAAAAACTGTTTTTT.

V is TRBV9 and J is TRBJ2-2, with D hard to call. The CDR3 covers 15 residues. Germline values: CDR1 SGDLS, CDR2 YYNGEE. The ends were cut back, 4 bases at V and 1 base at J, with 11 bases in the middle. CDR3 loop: CASSPEDLNTGELFF. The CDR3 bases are TGTGCCAGCAGCCCCGAAGACTTGAACACCGGGGAGCTGTTTTTT. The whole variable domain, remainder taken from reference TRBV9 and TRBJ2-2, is DSGVTQTPKHLITATGQRVTLRCSPRSGDLSVYWYQQSLDQGLQFLIQYYNGEERAKGNILERFSAQQFPDLHSELNLSSLELGDSALYFCASSPEDLNTGELFFGEGSRLTVL.

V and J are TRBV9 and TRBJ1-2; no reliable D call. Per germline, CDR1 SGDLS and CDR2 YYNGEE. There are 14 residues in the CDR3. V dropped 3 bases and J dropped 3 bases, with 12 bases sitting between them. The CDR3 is CASSGSGEDYGYTF. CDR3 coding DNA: TGTGCCAGCAGCGGTTCCGGGGAGGACTATGGCTACACCTTC.

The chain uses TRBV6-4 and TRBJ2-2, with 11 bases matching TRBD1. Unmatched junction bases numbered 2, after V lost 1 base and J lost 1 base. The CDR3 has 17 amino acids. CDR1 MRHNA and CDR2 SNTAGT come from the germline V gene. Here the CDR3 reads CASSDFGTGGNTGELFF. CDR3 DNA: TGTGCCAGCAGTGACTTCGGGACAGGGGGGAACACCGGGGAGCTGTTTTTT.

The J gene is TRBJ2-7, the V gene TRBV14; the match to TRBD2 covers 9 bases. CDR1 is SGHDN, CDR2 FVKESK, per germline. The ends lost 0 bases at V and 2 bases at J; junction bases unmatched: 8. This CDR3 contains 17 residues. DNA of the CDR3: TGTGCCAGCAGCCAAGAACTCTCATTAGCGGGGGCCTACGAGCAGTACTTC. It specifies CASSQELSLAGAYEQYF.

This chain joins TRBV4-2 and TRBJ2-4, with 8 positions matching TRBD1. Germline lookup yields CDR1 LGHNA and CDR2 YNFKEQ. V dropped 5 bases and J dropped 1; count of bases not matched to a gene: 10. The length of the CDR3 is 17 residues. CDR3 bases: TGTGCCAGCAGCTCTGGGCCGCAGGGGGCGGCCAAAAACATTCAGTACTTC. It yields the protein CASSSGPQGAAKNIQYF.

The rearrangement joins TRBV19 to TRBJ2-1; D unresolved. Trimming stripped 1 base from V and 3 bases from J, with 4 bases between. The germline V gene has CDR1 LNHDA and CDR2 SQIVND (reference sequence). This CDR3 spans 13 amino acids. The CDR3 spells CASSIANYNEQFF. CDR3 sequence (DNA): TGTGCCAGTAGTATAGCAAACTACAATGAGCAGTTCTTC.

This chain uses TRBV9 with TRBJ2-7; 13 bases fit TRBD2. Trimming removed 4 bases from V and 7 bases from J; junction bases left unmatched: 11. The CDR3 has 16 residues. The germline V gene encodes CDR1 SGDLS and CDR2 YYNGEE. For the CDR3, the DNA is TGTGCCAGCAGCCCACGGGGACTAGCGGGGCTGGATGAGCAGTACTTC. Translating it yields CASSPRGLAGLDEQYF.

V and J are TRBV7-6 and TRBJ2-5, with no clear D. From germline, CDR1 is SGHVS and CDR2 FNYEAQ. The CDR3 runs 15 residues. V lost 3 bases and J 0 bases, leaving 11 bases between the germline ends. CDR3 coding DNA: TGTGCCAGCAGCTTTTATCCCGGGTACCAAGAGACCCAGTACTTC. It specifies CASSFYPGYQETQYF.

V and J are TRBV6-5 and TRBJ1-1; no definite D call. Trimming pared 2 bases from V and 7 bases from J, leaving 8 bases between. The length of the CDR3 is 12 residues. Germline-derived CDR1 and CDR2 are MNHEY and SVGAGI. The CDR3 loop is CASSYNGVEAFF. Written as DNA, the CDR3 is TGTGCCAGCAGTTACAATGGGGTTGAAGCTTTCTTT.

In DNA form, the CDR3 reads TGCGCCAGCAGCTTATCCTCCATATTCGAGGGATCAATGGGAAACACCATATATTTT. Translation: CASSLSSIFEGSMGNTIYF. The gene calls are TRBV5-1 and TRBJ1-3, with D unresolved. The CDR3 sequence is 19 residues long. V was cut by 2 bases and J by 4 bases, with 25 bases left in between. Germline V CDR1 and CDR2: SGHRS, YFSETQ.

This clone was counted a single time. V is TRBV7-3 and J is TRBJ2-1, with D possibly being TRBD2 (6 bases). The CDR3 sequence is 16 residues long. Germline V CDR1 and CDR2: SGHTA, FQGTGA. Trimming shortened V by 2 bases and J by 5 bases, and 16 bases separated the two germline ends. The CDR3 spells CASSLEDGGGDNEQFF. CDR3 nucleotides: TGTGCCAGCAGCTTAGAGGACGGGGGTGGCGACAATGAGCAGTTCTTC. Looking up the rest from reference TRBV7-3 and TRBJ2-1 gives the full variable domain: GAGVSQTPSNKVTEKGKYVELRCDPISGHTALYWYRQSLGQGPEFLIYFQGTGAADDSGLPNDRFFAVRPEGSVSTLKIQRTERGDSAVYLCASSLEDGGGDNEQFFGPGTRLTVL.

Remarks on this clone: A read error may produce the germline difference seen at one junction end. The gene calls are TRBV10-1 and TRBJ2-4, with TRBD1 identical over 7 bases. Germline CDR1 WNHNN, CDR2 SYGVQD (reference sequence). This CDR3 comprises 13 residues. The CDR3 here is CAGSSGQKNIQYF. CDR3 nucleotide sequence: TGCGCCGGCAGCTCGGGACAGAAAAACATTCAGTACTTC.

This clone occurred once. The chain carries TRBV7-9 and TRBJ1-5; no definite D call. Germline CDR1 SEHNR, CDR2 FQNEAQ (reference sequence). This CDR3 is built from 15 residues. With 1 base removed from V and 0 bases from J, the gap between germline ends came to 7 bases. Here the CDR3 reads CASSLEGNSNQPQHF. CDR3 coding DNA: TGTGCCAGCAGCTTAGAGGGAAATAGCAATCAGCCCCAGCATTTT. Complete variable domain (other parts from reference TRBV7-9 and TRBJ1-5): DTGVSQNPRHKITKRGQNVTFRCDPISEHNRLYWYRQTLGQGPEFLTYFQNEAQLEKSRLLSDRFSAERPKGSFSTLEIQRTEQGDSAMYLCASSLEGNSNQPQHFGDGTRLSIL.

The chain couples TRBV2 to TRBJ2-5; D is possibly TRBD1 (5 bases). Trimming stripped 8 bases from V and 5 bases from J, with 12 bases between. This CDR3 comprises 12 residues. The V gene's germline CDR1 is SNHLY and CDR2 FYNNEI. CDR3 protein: CASWGDRETQYF. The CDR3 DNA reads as TGTGCCAGCTGGGGCGACCGGGAGACCCAGTACTTC.

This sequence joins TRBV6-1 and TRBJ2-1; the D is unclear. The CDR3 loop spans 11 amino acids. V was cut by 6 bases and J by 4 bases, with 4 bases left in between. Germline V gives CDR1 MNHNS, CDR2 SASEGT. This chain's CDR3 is CASREYNEQFF. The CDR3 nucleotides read TGTGCCAGCAGGGAGTACAATGAGCAGTTCTTC.

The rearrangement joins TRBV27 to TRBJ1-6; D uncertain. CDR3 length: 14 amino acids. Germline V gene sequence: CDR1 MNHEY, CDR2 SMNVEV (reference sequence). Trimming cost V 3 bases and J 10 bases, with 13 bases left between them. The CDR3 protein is CASSLGSARSPLHF. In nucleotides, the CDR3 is TGTGCCAGCAGTTTGGGATCGGCCAGGTCACCCCTCCACTTT.

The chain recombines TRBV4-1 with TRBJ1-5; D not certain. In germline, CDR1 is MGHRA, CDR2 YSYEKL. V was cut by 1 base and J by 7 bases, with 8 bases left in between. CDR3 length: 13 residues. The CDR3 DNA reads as TGCGCCAGCAGCCAAGGTGGAGAACAGCCCCAGCATTTT. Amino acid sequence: CASSQGGEQPQHF.

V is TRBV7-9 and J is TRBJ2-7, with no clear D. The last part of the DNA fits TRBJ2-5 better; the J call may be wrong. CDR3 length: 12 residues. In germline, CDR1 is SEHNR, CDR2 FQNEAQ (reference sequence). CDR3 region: CASSMYQETQYF. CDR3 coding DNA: TGTGCCAGCAGCATGTACCAAGAGACCCAGTACTTC.

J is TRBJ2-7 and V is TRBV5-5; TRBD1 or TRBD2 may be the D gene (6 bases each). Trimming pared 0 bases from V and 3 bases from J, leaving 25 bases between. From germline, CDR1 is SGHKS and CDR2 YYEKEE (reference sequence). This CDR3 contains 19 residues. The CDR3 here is CASSLGTVNAGTEYYEQYF. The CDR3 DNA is TGTGCCAGCAGCTTGGGGACAGTTAACGCCGGGACTGAATACTACGAGCAGTACTTC.